This TCR beta chain is drawn from a study of blood T cell repertoires in COVID-19. Turning to the study itself: The United States, Italy and Spain supplied acute and convalescent COVID-19 samples. PBMCs, B-cell-depleted T cells, or T cells provided the cDNA or gDNA that made up the material.

Germline CDR1 is SGHAT and CDR2 is FQNNGV. This CDR3 region has 15 residues. The V end was cut by 5 bases, the J end by 4 bases, with 14 bases between. This clone has just one count. Authors' analysis steps: Amplified reference gene primers provided the basis for estimating nucleated cell counts. Produced via immunoSEQ multiplex PCR; TCRdb's table is partial and in-frame only. V, J and clone size are those of that table, while D and trimming were read from the DNA. The sample holds about 50,000 clones; approximately 85% are singletons and the top ten take roughly 6.7%. The source of this sequence is a man aged 55 to 70 with acute or convalescent COVID-19. This chain uses TRBV11-2 with TRBJ2-2; D might be TRBD2 (5 bases). Sequencing was done on a sample of peripheral blood. The CDR3 sequence is CASSTPRGRTGELFF. CDR3 nucleotides: TGTGCCAGCAGCACCCCCCGGGGTCGCACCGGGGAGCTGTTTTTT.